Included here is one T cell receptor beta chain sequence, with context. This clonotype showed up many times. The specificity of this receptor is unknown. No clone much larger than this one lies a single base away; base qualities are absent. This record belongs to a study of blood T cells in healthy people across ages (dated by TCRdb to between 2015 and 2016). For the study in its entirety: In model experiments, template switching captured roughly one uniquely barcoded TCR beta cDNA molecule for every two T cells. Age-related changes in TCR beta repertoire diversity were measured in the study by deep sequencing normalized with unique cDNA molecular identifiers. The donors were divided into four age groups: young (average roughly 15 years), middle-aged (approximately 41), aged (roughly 60) and long-lived (about 84). To avoid experimental bias, donors of different ages were spread randomly across the sequencing lanes. Two additional independent replicas of 1 million unique cDNA reads from the same blood draw were analyzed for two donors (one aged 18 to 29 and one aged 80 or older).

Donors were 40 or so systemically healthy Caucasian individuals from Russia aged roughly 6 to 100 years. Ten milliliters of peripheral blood were drawn from each donor into EDTA-treated Vacutainer tubes. Ficoll-Paque density-gradient centrifugation was used to isolate PBMCs, with at least 7 million obtained per sample. Total RNA was extracted from PBMCs with Trizol reagent, with at least 6 micrograms obtained per sample. Naive CD45RAhigh/CD27high T cell percentages were measured by flow cytometry on a PBMC aliquot from every donor. Relative to germline, V is missing 5 bases and J is missing 0 bases, with 3 bases of the junction outside any gene match. From the cysteine up to the phenylalanine, the CDR3 has a length of 15 residues. Only CDR3 DNA is held: 45 bases, read in frame from base 1. The germline V gene sets CDR1 to SGHTA and CDR2 to FQGTGA. The method was 5' RACE. TCRdb records Illumina HiSeq 2500 as the sequencer. A second PCR of 7 to 11 cycles was performed with a sample-barcoded 5' primer and a J-beta primer mix. A template-switch 5' adaptor carrying 12 random nucleotides introduced a unique molecular identifier onto each TCR beta cDNA molecule. Each sample yielded at least 2.5 million CDR3-containing paired-end reads. First-strand cDNA synthesis was performed from all RNA using the Mint cDNA synthesis kit, with priming by a TRBC-specific oligonucleotide. After uracil-DNA glycosylase treatment, a first 18-cycle PCR used universal primers M1SS and BC2_uni_R on all cDNA. Under the source paper's analysis protocol: Normalization of each sample was performed by random selection of 1 million high-quality reads, each carrying a distinct molecular identifier. Reads with shared molecular identifiers were discarded instead of being binned into consensus sequences. CDR3 identification, clonotype clustering and error correction used MiTCR with a Q25 quality threshold and the strictest error-elimination algorithm. A nonparametric unseen species model with Euler transformation was used to estimate a lower bound on total TCR beta diversity. The raw public reads went through TCRdb reprocessing: fastp at Q25, MiXCR clone calling, in-frame beta chains kept. Every CDR3 protein is listed once, alongside the most common genes and DNA of its rows. These V and J calls originate from TCRdb's pipeline instead of the authors' own analysis. This sample lists about 1.6 million distinct CDR3 sequences; about 31% were detected once. The ten largest clones take up roughly 10% of the sample.

Results the study describes overall, beyond this receptor: Estimates of total diversity based on one million sequenced T cells were regarded as lower bounds and as underestimates. A strong correlation was found between observed TCR beta diversity and the percentage of naive T cells measured by flow cytometry. Compared with the aged group, the long-lived group had more naive CD4+ T cells, fewer expanded clones and increased TCR diversity, suggesting age selection. As age increased, observed TCR beta diversity per million T cells dropped in a roughly linear way, and a significant reduction was already evident by age 40. Since profiling was done on bulk unsorted PBMCs, naive and antigen-experienced compartments could not be conclusively compared. Because donor CMV infection status was unknown, age-related changes in expanded clonotypes were potentially confounded.

The source is a woman in her 30s in good health. The chain is made from TRBV7-3 and TRBJ2-3; TRBD1 matches 9 bases in the middle. The source material was blood. The CDR3 has the sequence CASSRDRDSTDTQYF. In nucleotide form, the sequence is TGTGCCAGCAGCCGGGACAGGGATAGCACAGATACGCAGTATTTT.